This TCR beta chain came from a study of shared clonotypes between healthy human individuals (dated by TCRdb to the early 2020s). For the wider study: A couple of women and a few men aged 18 to 49 years were included in the cohort. For each donor, three plates each were used for CD4 naive and CD4 memory, two plates were used for CD8 naive, and one plate was used for CD8 memory. The study deeply sequenced blood TCR repertoires of five healthy adults to estimate repertoire size and the extent of clonotype sharing between individuals. Different laboratories and diverse techniques were used to prepare libraries and sequence TCR repertoires, to increase sequencing depth and limit assay-specific biases. Between about 0.8 and 9.5 billion PBMCs per donor were obtained by leukapheresis. Beyond this particular receptor, the publication reports: Roughly 5.2% of naive CD4, 3.5% of naive CD8, roughly 2.4% of memory CD4, and 0.4% of memory CD8 clonotypes were shared across a few donors. Even with the large sequencing depth, rarefaction of the sorted-subset datasets indicated that sequencing was incomplete. Sampling was restricted to blood, and TCR repertoires in tissues likely differ from the TCR repertoires found in blood. Compared with non-shared clonotypes, the clonotypes found in all four sorted-subset donors had higher generation probabilities. Because the study included only a small number of donors, the genetic and exposure-history diversity represented was limited. Naive subsets generally had larger estimated clonotype richness than memory subsets. Based on pairwise subsampling, the degree of clonotype sharing among donors was expected to be affected by sequencing depth.

Using the deep immunoSEQ assay, multiplex PCR amplified TCR CDR3 regions from genomic DNA. Genomic DNA extracted from each cell subset was distributed evenly over all wells of several immunoSEQ 96-well plates, and each plate served as one replicate. Each replicate PCR for sorted subsets received around 210 ng genomic DNA, equal to tens of thousands of T cell genomes. The purified libraries were quantified using a Qubit 3.0 fluorometer, sized with a Bioanalyzer 2100, and then quantified again using the KAPA Library Quantification kit. Every immunoSEQ 96-well plate was sequenced on a separate single-read 150-cycle Illumina NextSeq 550 flow cell. The study's processing was this. Because only junctional sequences without quality scores were contained in the immunoSEQ output, filtering matching that applied to full-length reads could not be performed. To assign V/J genes and CDR3, sequences were annotated using PyIR, a Python wrapper for IgBLAST v1.9, with IMGT germline references. Reads were filtered out if the reads had weak V/J assignments (E-value above 1e-6), no CDR3, stop codons, out-of-frame junctions, or ambiguous translated residues. V3J clonotypes were defined by identical inferred V gene, J gene, and CDR3 amino acid sequence. The percentage overlap between two repertoires was calculated by dividing the number of shared unique clonotypes by the size of the smaller repertoire. Richness of each repertoire was evaluated using RTK rarefaction, the Chao1 estimator, and Recon v2.1 estimates of unobserved clonotypes. OLGA was used to compute generation probabilities for all TCRbeta clonotypes that the gDNA method yielded from four donors. The table was pulled from immuneACCESS by TCRdb, which kept in-frame rearrangements only. Such tables lose some clones; where checked, under half of the loss comes from unresolved V genes, and the rest has no known cause. V, J and clone size were drawn from that table, and D and trimming were deduced from the DNA. Recorded for this sample are over a million clones; roughly 70% of them occurred a single time. Together, the top ten hold 1.5% of the sample.

Details on this clone: Its recognized antigen is unknown. No much larger clonotype is one base removed from it; base qualities were not supplied.

Measured from the cysteine to the phenylalanine, the CDR3 is 14 residues long. Only the CDR3 DNA stays, 42 bases, in frame from base 1. Trimming costs V 1 base and J 1 base, and their ends lie 6 bases apart. In the germline V gene, CDR1 corresponds to SGHDT and CDR2 to YYEEEE. Donors were healthy HIV-negative adults with no recently reported acute infections or vaccinations. Only Caucasian adults living in Nashville, Tennessee, USA were represented among the donors. CD4+ T cells were enriched by magnetic negative selection, after which naive cells were positively selected on CD45RA and the negative fraction was taken as the memory subset. Blood was collected by leukapheresis, and PBMCs were isolated by Ficoll-Histopaque density gradient centrifugation and then cryopreserved in liquid nitrogen vapor phase. Analytical flow cytometry was used to check the purity and quantity of every magnetically sorted T cell population. Each sorted fraction had its genomic DNA isolated and then quantified by UV absorbance on a Nanodrop 2000c.

The chain was built from TRBV5-6 and TRBJ1-3, with an unclear D gene assignment. The clonotype comes from a man aged 18 to 30 in good health. The sequenced material came from memory CD4+ T cells sorted from blood. Taken with the paper, the label for cell subset or site translates to: CD45RA-negative fraction. Read as DNA, the sequence is TGTGCCAGCAGCTTGTTGATATCTGGAAACACCATATATTTT. This yields the protein CASSLLISGNTIYF.